Listed below are T cell receptor beta chains from one sample, sequenced in a study of technical replicates of blood from a handful of donors. Only in-frame clones appear in the TCRdb table, and some are missing; sequencing was by immunoSEQ multiplex PCR. The profile shows 45,000 to 55,000 clones, about 93% of them singletons. The sample consisted of T cells isolated from PBMCs. The receptor set was obtained from a human donor in good health. CDR3s include the opening cysteine and the closing phenylalanine or tryptophan. A D gene is named only where the DNA matches it firmly. The listing skips clone size in some rows; elsewhere it reads once, few, many or a size class.

TRBJ1-2,NA,TRBV29-1,TRBD1,CSVEEGDRGDGYTF,TGCAGCGTTGAGGAAGGGGACAGGGGGGATGGCTACACCTTC
TRBJ2-5,NA,TRBV18,TRBD1,CASSPNPADRQETQYF,TGTGCCAGCTCACCAAACCCGGCGGACAGGCAAGAGACCCAGTACTTC
TRBJ2-1,NA,TRBV18,TRBD2,CASSPPTTSGRIEQFF,TGTGCCAGCTCACCACCGACGACTAGCGGACGGATTGAGCAGTTCTTC
TRBJ2-1,NA,TRBV10-3,TRBD2,CAISESGGRGIYNEQFF,TGTGCCATCAGTGAATCTGGCGGGAGGGGGATTTACAATGAGCAGTTCTTC
TRBJ2-3,NA,TRBV5-1,TRBD2,CASSFGLAGSGDTQYF,TGCGCCAGCAGCTTCGGACTAGCGGGGTCGGGGGATACGCAGTATTTT
TRBJ1-1,NA,TRBV6-5,NA,CASSHGNTEAFF,TGTGCCAGCAGCCACGGGAACACTGAAGCTTTCTTT
TRBJ2-2,NA,TRBV5-4,TRBD2,CASSPVVVLAGSAGELFF,TGTGCCAGCAGTCCCGTCGTGGTCCTAGCGGGAAGCGCCGGGGAGCTGTTTTTT
TRBJ2-5,NA,TRBV7-6,NA,CASSLGTGQETQYF,TGTGCCAGCAGCCTTGGTACAGGGCAAGAGACCCAGTACTTC
TRBJ1-3,NA,TRBV5-1,NA,CASSAEGTTGNTIYF,TGCGCCAGCAGCGCCGAAGGGACAACTGGAAACACCATATATTTT
TRBJ1-5,NA,TRBV7-9,NA,CASLIQETDQPQHF,TGTGCCAGCTTAATACAGGAGACGGATCAGCCCCAGCATTTT
TRBJ2-7,NA,TRBV7-9,TRBD1,CASSLGQGVFYEQYF,TGTGCCAGCAGCTTAGGCCAGGGGGTTTTCTACGAGCAGTACTTC
TRBJ2-3,NA,TRBV18,TRBD1,CASSPPDREGSTDTQYF,TGTGCCAGCTCACCACCTGACAGGGAAGGGAGTACAGATACGCAGTATTTT
TRBJ2-1,NA,TRBV7-9,NA,CASSRLAVGNEQFF,TGTGCCAGCAGCCGCCTGGCGGTGGGCAATGAGCAGTTCTTC
TRBJ2-7,once,TRBV28,NA,CASSGARVLYEQYF,TGTGCCAGCAGTGGGGCCAGGGTCCTCTACGAGCAGTACTTC
TRBJ2-1,NA,TRBV6-5,NA,CASKRVEQPGYEQFF,TGTGCCAGCAAAAGGGTGGAACAGCCAGGGTATGAGCAGTTCTTC
TRBJ2-1,NA,TRBV29-1,TRBD2,CSVRLAGSLDEQFF,TGCAGCGTCCGACTAGCGGGATCTCTCGATGAGCAGTTCTTC
TRBJ2-7,NA,TRBV18,NA,CASSPQNPGVDYEQYF,TGTGCCAGCTCACCACAGAATCCAGGGGTGGACTACGAGCAGTACTTC
TRBJ2-3,NA,TRBV9,TRBD2,CASSYGTSGATDTQYF,TGTGCCAGCAGTTATGGGACTAGCGGGGCAACAGATACGCAGTATTTT
TRBJ2-5,NA,TRBV7-6,NA,CASSPGAGEMETQYF,TGTGCCAGCAGCCCCGGTGCAGGGGAGATGGAGACCCAGTACTTC
TRBJ2-5,NA,TRBV5-4,TRBD1,CASRRGTDQSETQYF,TGTGCCAGCAGGAGAGGGACAGATCAAAGTGAGACCCAGTACTTC
TRBJ1-5,few,TRBV7-9,NA,CASGQIEGNQPQHF,TGTGCCAGCGGCCAGATTGAAGGCAATCAGCCCCAGCATTTT
TRBJ1-1,NA,TRBV7-9,NA,CASSLQGFDTEAFF,TGTGCCAGCAGCTTACAGGGATTTGACACTGAAGCTTTCTTT
TRBJ2-1,NA,TRBV6-6,TRBD2,CASSYSRTRGDNEQFF,TGTGCCAGCAGTTACTCGAGGACTAGGGGAGACAATGAGCAGTTCTTC
TRBJ2-7,NA,TRBV20-1,NA,CSARAGEEQYF,TGCAGTGCTAGGGCCGGGGAGGAGCAGTACTTC
TRBJ2-1,NA,TRBV28,TRBD2,CASSSGLAGESSYNEQFF,TGTGCCAGCAGTTCAGGACTAGCGGGGGAGAGCTCCTACAATGAGCAGTTCTTC
TRBJ1-1,NA,TRBV5-1,NA,CASSFTAQGAELEAFF,TGCGCCAGCAGCTTCACAGCACAGGGTGCGGAACTTGAAGCTTTCTTT
TRBJ1-1,NA,TRBV11-3,TRBD1,CASSAGQGAVAFF,TGTGCCAGCAGCGCGGGACAGGGCGCCGTAGCTTTCTTT
TRBJ2-7,NA,TRBV29-1,TRBD2,CSVLAGEAYEQYF,TGCAGCGTTCTAGCGGGAGAAGCCTACGAGCAGTACTTC
TRBJ2-5,once,TRBV7-9,NA,CASRSAETQYF,TGTGCCAGCCGTAGCGCGGAGACCCAGTACTTC
TRBJ1-1,NA,TRBV7-9,NA,CASSFATEAFF,TGTGCCAGCAGCTTCGCGACTGAAGCTTTCTTT
TRBJ2-7,few,TRBV28,NA,CASSSTRTTSYEQYF,TGTGCCAGCAGTTCAACTAGGACTACCTCCTACGAGCAGTACTTC
TRBJ2-5,few,TRBV5-1,TRBD1,CASSLGAGGTKETQYF,TGCGCCAGCAGCTTGGGGGCAGGGGGCACTAAAGAGACCCAGTACTTC
TRBJ1-2,NA,TRBV5-1,TRBD1,CASSLAGGQDVNYGYTF,TGCGCCAGCAGCTTGGCCGGCGGACAGGATGTTAACTATGGCTACACCTTC
TRBJ1-2,NA,TRBV9,NA,CASSVVGNYGYTF,TGTGCCAGCAGCGTAGTCGGGAACTATGGCTACACCTTC
TRBJ1-5,NA,TRBV11-2,NA,CASSPGEHQPQHF,TGTGCCAGCAGTCCCGGGGAGCATCAGCCCCAGCATTTT
TRBJ2-1,NA,TRBV6-6,NA,CASNSILSEQFF,TGTGCCAGCAACTCGATCCTAAGTGAGCAGTTCTTC
TRBJ2-1,NA,TRBV28,TRBD2,CASTPRTSGNEQFF,TGTGCCAGCACCCCTCGGACTAGCGGCAATGAGCAGTTCTTC
TRBJ2-7,NA,TRBV19,NA,CASSRTWGLYEQYF,TGTGCCAGTAGTAGGACATGGGGACTCTACGAGCAGTACTTC
TRBJ2-1,NA,TRBV10-3,NA,CATGGGNYNEQFF,TGTGCCACCGGGGGTGGGAACTACAATGAGCAGTTCTTC
TRBJ1-1,NA,TRBV5-1,NA,CASSPDSTEAFF,TGCGCCAGCAGCCCGGACAGCACTGAAGCTTTCTTT